Each of the 13 T cell receptor beta chains below was sequenced from the same sample in a study of T cells in placental villitis. Using the immunoSEQ v4 bias-controlled multiplex PCR assay, run blinded to group allocation, TCR-beta CDR3 regions were amplified from genomic DNA. TCRdb re-hosts the immuneACCESS table, in-frame sequences only. Its copies lack some clones; in the studies checked, an unresolved V gene accounts for under half of them, and the cause for the rest is not known. The sample table contains around 3,100 clones; only one count was recorded for 65% to 75% of them. About a sixth of the sample is in the top ten clones. Sequenced sample: placental tissue containing maternal and fetal cells. Source of these receptors: a human patient with infectious villitis; the placental T cells may come from both mother and fetus.

This clone was observed a single time. This rearrangement joins TRBV11-2 to TRBJ2-7; perhaps TRBD1 as D (5 bases). Trimming shortened V by 1 base and J by 5 bases, and 9 bases separated the two germline ends. Per the germline V gene, CDR1 is SGHAT and CDR2 is FQNNGV. The CDR3 consists of 13 residues. The CDR3 here is CASSLVQGHEQYF. CDR3 coding DNA: TGTGCCAGCAGCTTAGTCCAGGGTCACGAGCAGTACTTC.

V usage is TRBV2 and J usage is TRBJ2-7; no reliable D call. This CDR3 spans 14 amino acids. Germline V gives CDR1 SNHLY, CDR2 FYNNEI. The ends were cut back, 10 bases at V and 3 bases at J, with 19 bases in the middle. CDR3 loop: CANQLGRENYEQYF. CDR3 bases: TGTGCCAACCAATTAGGACGAGAAAACTACGAGCAGTACTTC.

The chain recombines TRBV7-2 with TRBJ1-5; D uncertain. Germline values: CDR1 SGHTA, CDR2 FQGNSA. CDR3 length: 15 residues. V lost 5 bases, J lost 0 bases, and 11 bases lay in between. The CDR3 nucleotides read TGTGCCAGCAGCCCGCGACCCAATAGCAATCAGCCCCAGCATTTT. Amino acids: CASSPRPNSNQPQHF.

V and J are TRBV28 and TRBJ2-3; D may be TRBD2 (6 bases). CDR3 length: 15 amino acids. In germline, CDR1 is MDHEN, CDR2 SYDVKM. Trimming pared 5 bases from V and 1 base from J, leaving 13 bases between. CDR3 amino acids: CASSNRDSGTDTQYF. As DNA, the CDR3 is TGTGCCAGCAGTAACCGGGACTCAGGCACAGATACGCAGTATTTT.

By share, this clone counts as large. The rearrangement links TRBV2 to TRBJ2-1; D is unresolved. CDR1 and CDR2 (germline): SNHLY, FYNNEI. Trimming took off 7 bases at V and 8 bases at J, with 0 bases between the two ends. This CDR3 is built from 8 residues. This CDR3 is CASNEQFF. The DNA for the CDR3 is TGTGCCAGCAATGAGCAGTTCTTC.

This clone was detected a few times. A much larger clone is a single base away; this may be a read error. The sample contains more than one DNA sequence encoding this CDR3. The V gene is TRBV14, the J gene TRBJ1-1; no clear D. The CDR3 extends over 13 amino acids. Trimming stripped 3 bases from V and 1 base from J, with 6 bases between. Per germline, CDR1 SGHDN and CDR2 FVKESK. The DNA of the CDR3 is TGTGCCAGCAGCCACAAATGGAACACTGAAGCTTTCTTT. Translation: CASSHKWNTEAFF.

J is TRBJ1-5 and V is TRBV27; D is undetermined. CDR3 length: 16 amino acids. V was cut by 2 bases and J by 1 base, with 12 bases left in between. Germline CDR1 and CDR2: MNHEY and SMNVEV (reference sequence). The CDR3 region is CASSLRGMGSNQPQHF. In DNA, the CDR3 is TGTGCCAGCAGTTTACGGGGAATGGGGAGCAATCAGCCCCAGCATTTT.

This clone was counted a few times. The V call is TRBV24-1, the J call TRBJ1-2, with D possibly TRBD1 on 5 matching bases. V lost 4 bases and J 2 bases, leaving 10 bases between the germline ends. Germline CDR1 KGHDR, CDR2 SFDVKD. The CDR3 is 14 amino acids. For the CDR3, the DNA is TGTGCCACCAGTGACCCGGGACTCAACTATGGCTACACCTTC. It is translated as CATSDPGLNYGYTF.

The J gene is TRBJ1-5, the V gene TRBV7-3, with D possibly matching TRBD1 (5 bases). Trimming pared 5 bases from V and 4 bases from J, leaving 9 bases between. CDR3 length equals 13 residues. CDR1 SGHTA and CDR2 FQGTGA come from the germline V gene. CDR3 amino acids: CASSPDRNQPQHF. The CDR3, as DNA: TGTGCCAGCAGCCCTGACAGAAATCAGCCCCAGCATTTT.

There are a few counts of this clone. The chain uses TRBV30 and TRBJ2-7, with 10 bases fitting TRBD1. This CDR3 has 14 amino acids. The V segment lost 2 bases and the J segment 6 bases; nucleotides outside the gene matches: 7. Germline V lookup: CDR1 GTSNPN, CDR2 SVGIG (reference sequence). CDR3 region: CAWSTGGQGFEQYF. The CDR3 DNA is TGTGCCTGGAGTACCGGGGGACAGGGGTTCGAGCAGTACTTC.

The genes are TRBV30 and TRBJ1-5; D ambiguous. V lost 0 bases to trimming and J lost 4 bases, with 16 bases between them. This CDR3 contains 16 residues. The germline V gene encodes CDR1 GTSNPN and CDR2 SVGIG (reference sequence). This CDR3 reads CAWSVSSTFRNQPQHF. CDR3 in DNA: TGTGCCTGGAGTGTGAGTTCAACATTTAGGAATCAGCCCCAGCATTTT.

The CDR3 here is CAWSIQGDEAFF. The CDR3 DNA sequence: TGTGCCTGGAGTATACAGGGGGATGAAGCTTTCTTT. This sequence joins TRBV30 and TRBJ1-1, with TRBD1 matching 8 bases. The V gene end was trimmed by 2 bases and the J gene end by 7 bases; junction bases not matched to a gene: 3. CDR1 and CDR2 (germline): GTSNPN, SVGIG (reference sequence). This CDR3 has 12 residues.

The chain employs TRBV12-3 or TRBV12-4 and TRBJ2-7; no clear D gene. Trimming took 2 bases from V and 6 from J, leaving 11 bases between them. CDR3 length: 13 amino acids. The CDR3, as DNA: TGTGCCAGCAGTTTATACTCAGGTCGCGAGCAGTACTTC. It is translated as CASSLYSGREQYF.